What follows describes a single T cell receptor beta chain. Its specificity is not known. The sample comes from a study of monozygotic twins with inflammatory bowel disease. CDR3 size: 13 residues. Germline V gene data show CDR1 as SGHTA and CDR2 as FQGNSA. Making cDNA involved eight separate reactions per sample. Using the 5' RACE reads, TCRdb records one entry per CDR3 protein without DNA. Its table records approximately 210,000 distinct CDR3 sequences. Points from the study as a whole: Reduced clonotype sharing with other individuals was observed in IBD patients relative to healthy twins, especially with disease activity. Healthy co-twins exceeded IBD patients in TCRbeta diversity as measured by inverse Simpson. Resolution of different T cell subtypes was not achieved.

Input material: blood. This chain links TRBV7-2 with TRBJ1-4; TCRdb's D call of TRBD1 is untestable without DNA. The sequence was collected from a human donor with ulcerative colitis or Crohn's disease, or a healthy co-twin of an affected twin (not recorded which). The CDR3 is CASSKDRIEKLFF.